The entry that follows covers one TCR beta chain sequence. After the first PCR, alpha and beta chain libraries were processed separately. This sample is drawn from a study of naive and memory T cell subsets. The beta constant-region primer was an equimolar mix of two oligonucleotides covering TRBC1 and TRBC2. In TCRdb, the UMI-ligation and nested PCR reads were re-called with MiXCR into one record per CDR3 protein. The sample has 120,000 to 150,000 distinct CDR3 sequences, 17% seen once. Per the germline V gene, CDR1 is LGHNA and CDR2 is YNFKEQ. The CDR3 totals 17 residues. The ends lost 1 base at V and 3 bases at J; junction bases unmatched: 8.

This clonotype originated in a human donor in good health. Specimen: naive CD4+ T cells from blood. The chain carries TRBV4-2 and TRBJ2-3; 9 nucleotides line up with TRBD1. Here the CDR3 reads CASSQVPGQGGTDTQYF. In nucleotides, the CDR3 is TGTGCCAGCAGCCAAGTTCCGGGACAGGGAGGAACAGATACGCAGTATTTT.